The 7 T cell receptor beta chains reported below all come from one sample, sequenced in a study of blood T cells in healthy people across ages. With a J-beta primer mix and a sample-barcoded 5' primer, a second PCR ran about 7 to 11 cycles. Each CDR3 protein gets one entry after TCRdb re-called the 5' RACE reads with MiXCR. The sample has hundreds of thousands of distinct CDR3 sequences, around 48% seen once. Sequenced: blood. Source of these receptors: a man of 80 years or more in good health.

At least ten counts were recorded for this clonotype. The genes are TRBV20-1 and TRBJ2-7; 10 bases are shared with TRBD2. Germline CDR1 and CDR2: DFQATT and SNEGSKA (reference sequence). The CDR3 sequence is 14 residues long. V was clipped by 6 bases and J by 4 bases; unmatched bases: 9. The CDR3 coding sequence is TGCAGTGCAACTGGGACTAGCGCCTTGTACGAGCAGTACTTC. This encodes CSATGTSALYEQYF.

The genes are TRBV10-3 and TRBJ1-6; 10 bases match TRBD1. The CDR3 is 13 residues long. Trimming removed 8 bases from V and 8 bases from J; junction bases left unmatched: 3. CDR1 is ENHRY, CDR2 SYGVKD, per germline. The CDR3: CAIGDRGHSPLHF. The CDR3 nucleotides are TGTGCCATCGGAGACAGGGGGCATTCACCCCTCCACTTT.

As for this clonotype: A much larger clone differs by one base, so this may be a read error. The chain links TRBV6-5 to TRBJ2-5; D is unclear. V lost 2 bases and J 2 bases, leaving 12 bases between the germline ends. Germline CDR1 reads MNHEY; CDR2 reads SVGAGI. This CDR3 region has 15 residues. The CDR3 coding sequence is TGTGCCAGCAGTTACGCGTTCAGGCGGCAAGAGACCCAGTACTTC. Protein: CASSYAFRRQETQYF.

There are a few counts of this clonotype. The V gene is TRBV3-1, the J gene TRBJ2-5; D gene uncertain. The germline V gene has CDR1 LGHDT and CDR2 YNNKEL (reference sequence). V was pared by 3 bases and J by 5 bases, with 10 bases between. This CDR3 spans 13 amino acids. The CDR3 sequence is CASSHAFGETQYF. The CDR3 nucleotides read TGTGCCAGCAGCCACGCATTCGGGGAGACCCAGTACTTC.

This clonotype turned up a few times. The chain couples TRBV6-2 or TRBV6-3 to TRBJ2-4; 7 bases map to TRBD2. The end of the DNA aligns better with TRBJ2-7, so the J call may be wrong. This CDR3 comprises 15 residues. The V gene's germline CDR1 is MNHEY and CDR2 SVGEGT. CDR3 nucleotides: TGTGCCAGCAGCCGCCCGATAGCGGGCAGCTACGAGCAGTACTTC. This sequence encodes CASSRPIAGSYEQYF.

CDR3 in amino acids: CSARDVAKNIQYF. CDR3 DNA sequence: TGCAGTGCTAGGGACGTAGCCAAAAACATTCAGTACTTC. The chain is built from TRBV20-1 and TRBJ2-4; D is undetermined. There are 13 residues in the CDR3. V lost 3 bases to trimming and J lost 0 bases, with 6 bases between them. Germline CDR1 is DFQATT and CDR2 is SNEGSKA (reference sequence).

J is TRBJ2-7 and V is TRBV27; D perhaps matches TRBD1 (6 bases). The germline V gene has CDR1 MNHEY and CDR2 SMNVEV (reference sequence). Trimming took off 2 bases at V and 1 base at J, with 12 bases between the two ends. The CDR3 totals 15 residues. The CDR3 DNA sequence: TGTGCCAGCAGTTTAGCCAGGGGTCCTTCCTACGAGCAGTACTTC. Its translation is CASSLARGPSYEQYF.